The text below deals with one T cell receptor beta chain. This entry is derived from a study of blood T cell repertoires in COVID-19. Study in general: There were acute and convalescent COVID-19 samples, and they came from the United States, Italy and Spain.

Clones were read by immunoSEQ multiplex PCR, and TCRdb kept only the in-frame ones, dropping some. Of over 85,000 clones listed, 70% to 85% are singletons. The V end lost 4 bases, the J end lost 13 bases, and 11 bases lay between the germline ends. There are 12 residues in the CDR3. The germline CDR1 and CDR2 sequences are LGHDT and YNNKEL (reference sequence). The material sequenced was peripheral blood. The chain uses TRBV3-1 (or the pseudogene TRBV3-2) and TRBJ1-6; unclear D gene. This TCR was sampled from a man aged 55 to 70 with acute or convalescent COVID-19. This CDR3 is CASSLQPGPLHF. CDR3 DNA sequence: TGTGCCAGCAGCCTCCAGCCGGGTCCCCTCCACTTT.